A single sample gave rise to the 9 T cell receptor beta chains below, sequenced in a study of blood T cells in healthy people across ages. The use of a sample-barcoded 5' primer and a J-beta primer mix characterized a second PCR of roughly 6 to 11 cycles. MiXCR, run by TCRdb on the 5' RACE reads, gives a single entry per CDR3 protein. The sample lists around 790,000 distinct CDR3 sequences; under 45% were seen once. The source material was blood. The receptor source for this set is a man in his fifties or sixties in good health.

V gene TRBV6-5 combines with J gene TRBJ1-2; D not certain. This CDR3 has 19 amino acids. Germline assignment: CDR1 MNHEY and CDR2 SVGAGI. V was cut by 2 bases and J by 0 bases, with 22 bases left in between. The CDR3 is CASSYANPGLWGPNYGYTF. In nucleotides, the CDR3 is TGTGCCAGCAGTTACGCGAATCCGGGATTGTGGGGTCCTAACTATGGCTACACCTTC.

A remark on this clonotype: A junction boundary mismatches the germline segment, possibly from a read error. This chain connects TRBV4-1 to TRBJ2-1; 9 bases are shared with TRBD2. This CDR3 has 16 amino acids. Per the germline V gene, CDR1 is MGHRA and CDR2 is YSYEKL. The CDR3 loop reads CVSSQERGDPYNEQFF. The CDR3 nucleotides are TGCGTCAGCAGCCAAGAGCGGGGGGATCCCTACAATGAGCAGTTCTTC.

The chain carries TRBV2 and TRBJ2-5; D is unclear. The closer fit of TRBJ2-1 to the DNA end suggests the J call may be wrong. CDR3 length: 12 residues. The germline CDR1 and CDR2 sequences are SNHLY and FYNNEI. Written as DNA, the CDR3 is TGTGCCAGCGGATCAACCCAAGAGACCCAGTTCTTC. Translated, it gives CASGSTQETQFF.

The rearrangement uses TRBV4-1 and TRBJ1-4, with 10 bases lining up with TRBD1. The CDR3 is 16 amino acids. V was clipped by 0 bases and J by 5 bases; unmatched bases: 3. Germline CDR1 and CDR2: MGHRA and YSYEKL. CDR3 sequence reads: CASSQDPGQGNEKLFF. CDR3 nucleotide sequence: TGCGCCAGCAGCCAAGATCCGGGACAGGGGAATGAAAAACTGTTTTTT.

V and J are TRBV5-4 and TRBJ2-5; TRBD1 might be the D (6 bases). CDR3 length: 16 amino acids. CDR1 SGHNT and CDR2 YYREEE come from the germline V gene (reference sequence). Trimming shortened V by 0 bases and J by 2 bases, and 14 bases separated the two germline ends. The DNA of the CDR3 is TGTGCCAGCAGCTTGGTGGCGCAGGGGTGGCAAGAGACCCAGTACTTC. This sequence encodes CASSLVAQGWQETQYF.

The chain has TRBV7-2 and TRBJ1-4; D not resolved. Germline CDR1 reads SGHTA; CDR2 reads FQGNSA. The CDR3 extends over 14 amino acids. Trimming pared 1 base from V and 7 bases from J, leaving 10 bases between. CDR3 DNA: TGTGCCAGCAGCTTAGACGGCGTTAGTGAAAAACTGTTTTTT. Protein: CASSLDGVSEKLFF.

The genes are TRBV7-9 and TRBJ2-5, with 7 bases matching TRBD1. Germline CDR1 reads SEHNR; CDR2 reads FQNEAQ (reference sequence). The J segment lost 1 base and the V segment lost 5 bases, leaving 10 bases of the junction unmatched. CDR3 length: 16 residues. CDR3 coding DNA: TGTGCCAGCAGCCGAACCGGGACAGTTTTCCAAGAGACCCAGTACTTC. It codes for CASSRTGTVFQETQYF.

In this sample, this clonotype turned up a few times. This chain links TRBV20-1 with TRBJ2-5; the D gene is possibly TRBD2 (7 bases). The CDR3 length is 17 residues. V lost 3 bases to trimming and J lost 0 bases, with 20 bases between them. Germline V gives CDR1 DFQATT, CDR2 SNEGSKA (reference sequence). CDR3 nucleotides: TGCAGTGCTAGGGCAAGGGGGGGAAGGGGATACCAAGAGACCCAGTACTTC. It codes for CSARARGGRGYQETQYF.

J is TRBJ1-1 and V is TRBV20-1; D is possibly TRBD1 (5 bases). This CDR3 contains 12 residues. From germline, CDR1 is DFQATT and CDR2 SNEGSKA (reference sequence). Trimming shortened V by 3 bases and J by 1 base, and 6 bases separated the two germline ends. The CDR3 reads CSARGPNTEAFF. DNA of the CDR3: TGCAGTGCTAGGGGACCGAACACTGAAGCTTTCTTT.